These 15 T cell receptor beta chains were sequenced from one sample in a study of cytomegalovirus exposure and HLA in healthy donors. Use of 60 Vbeta and 13 Jbeta primers characterized the PCR. Here immunoSEQ multiplex PCR was the method, and the copy in TCRdb shows in-frame clones only, minus some. The sample has 140,000 to 150,000 clones, about 80% seen once. The sequenced sample was PBMCs. These receptor sequences come from a woman aged 60 to 75 in good health and CMV-seropositive.

This clone has only a few counts. This chain links TRBV4-1 with TRBJ2-7, with 9 bases that match TRBD1. CDR3 length: 16 residues. Trimming cost V 2 bases and J 5 bases; bases outside gene matches: 10. CDR1 is MGHRA and CDR2 is YSYEKL in the germline V gene. The CDR3 DNA reads as TGCGCCAGCAGCCAAATACCGGGACAGGGAATGAACGAGCAGTACTTC. Translation gives CASSQIPGQGMNEQYF.

The chain couples TRBV28 to TRBJ1-4; 9 nucleotides agree with TRBD1. Germline V gene lookup returns CDR1 MDHEN and CDR2 SYDVKM. The CDR3 contains 18 residues. V lost 5 bases to trimming and J lost 0 bases; unmatched junction nucleotides: 10. The CDR3 nucleotides read TGTGCCAGCAGTCCTCGGACAGGGGCTACTGCAACTAATGAAAAACTGTTTTTT. As protein: CASSPRTGATATNEKLFF.

This rearrangement joins TRBV5-1 to TRBJ2-7; the D gene is possibly TRBD1 (6 bases). The length of the CDR3 is 17 residues. The germline V gene has CDR1 SGHRS and CDR2 YFSETQ. V was cut by 4 bases and J by 3 bases, with 23 bases left in between. The DNA of the CDR3 is TGCGCCAGCAGCGCTGGGGGTTCGGGGACAAGCATCTACGAGCAGTACTTC. It is translated as CASSAGGSGTSIYEQYF.

The chain uses TRBV28 and TRBJ1-5, with D possibly being TRBD1 (5 bases). CDR3 length equals 14 residues. The V and J ends lost 6 bases and 7 bases respectively, with 16 bases between them. CDR1 and CDR2 from the germline V gene are MDHEN and SYDVKM. CDR3 bases: TGTGCCAGCAGGCCTGGGGGGGGAAGACAGCCCCAGCATTTT. Translated, it gives CASRPGGGRQPQHF. Combining the CDR3 with reference TRBV28 and TRBJ1-5 gives the whole variable domain DVKVTQSSRYLVKRTGEKVFLECVQDMDHENMFWYRQDPGLGLRLIYFSYDVKMKEKGDIPEGYSVSREKKERFSLILESASTNQTSMYLCASRPGGGRQPQHFGDGTRLSIL.

The V gene is TRBV5-1, the J gene TRBJ2-3; TRBD2 matches 8 bases. The CDR3 totals 14 residues. From germline, CDR1 is SGHRS and CDR2 YFSETQ. J gave up 6 bases and V 4 bases, and 7 bases lay outside the gene matches. The CDR3: CASSPGLASDTQYF. CDR3 DNA sequence: TGCGCCAGCAGCCCCGGACTAGCTTCGGATACGCAGTATTTT.

This clone showed up just a few times. This chain joins TRBV7-2 and TRBJ1-4; no definite D call. Trimming stripped 3 bases from V and 3 bases from J, with 8 bases between. Germline loops: CDR1 SGHTA, CDR2 FQGNSA. The CDR3 covers 14 residues. CDR3 sequence: CASSFGVANEKLFF. The DNA of the CDR3 is TGTGCCAGCAGCTTCGGGGTTGCTAATGAAAAACTGTTTTTT. Drawing the rest from reference TRBV7-2 and TRBJ1-4, the complete variable domain is GAGVSQSPSNKVTEKGKDVELRCDPISGHTALYWYRQSLGQGLEFLIYFQGNSAPDKSGLPSDRFSAERTGGSVSTLTIQRTQQEDSAVYLCASSFGVANEKLFFGSGTQLSVL.

The gene calls are TRBV5-1 and TRBJ2-3; D might be TRBD1 (7 bases). Germline lookup yields CDR1 SGHRS and CDR2 YFSETQ. The CDR3 runs to 13 residues. The V and J ends lost 3 bases and 6 bases respectively, with 11 bases between them. The CDR3 here is CASSSRGEDTQYF. CDR3 nucleotide sequence: TGCGCCAGCAGCTCCAGGGGGGAGGATACGCAGTATTTT.

The V call is TRBV5-1, the J call TRBJ1-5; TRBD1 might be the D (5 bases). Trimming took off 1 base at V and 3 bases at J, with 8 bases between the two ends. This CDR3 comprises 14 residues. The germline V gene has CDR1 SGHRS and CDR2 YFSETQ. The CDR3 protein is CASSLTGANQPQHF. CDR3 in DNA: TGCGCCAGCAGCTTGACAGGCGCCAATCAGCCCCAGCATTTT.

The J gene is TRBJ1-1, the V gene TRBV6-5; D is unclear. The CDR3 has 13 amino acids. V lost 0 bases to trimming and J lost 7 bases, with 9 bases between them. In germline, CDR1 is MNHEY, CDR2 SVGAGI. The CDR3 DNA follows: TGTGCCAGCAGTTACTCGAGGGCGGGTGAAGCTTTCTTT. Its protein is CASSYSRAGEAFF.

The V call is TRBV7-2, the J call TRBJ2-3, with 7 bases that match TRBD1. V trimming: 2 bases; J trimming: 5 bases; junction bases outside the gene matches: 4. From germline, CDR1 is SGHTA and CDR2 FQGNSA. This CDR3 has 14 residues. In nucleotides, the CDR3 is TGTGCCAGCAGCTTACTAGGGGGCGAAGATACGCAGTATTTT. Its protein is CASSLLGGEDTQYF.

This clone was seen just once. The V call is TRBV19, the J call TRBJ1-5; D is uncertain. Germline V lookup: CDR1 LNHDA, CDR2 SQIVND (reference sequence). The CDR3 has 18 residues. The V end lost 2 bases, the J end lost 0 bases, and 17 bases lay between the germline ends. The CDR3 region has the DNA TGTGCCAGTAGTATATCCCCGTGGAGGGTGGATAGCAATCAGCCCCAGCATTTT. This codes for CASSISPWRVDSNQPQHF.

The chain carries TRBV6-6 and TRBJ2-7; 13 bases are a match to TRBD2. Trimming at V came to 4 bases and at J to 5 bases, leaving 5 bases not matched to a gene. The CDR3 loop spans 15 amino acids. Germline V gene data show CDR1 as MNHNY and CDR2 as SVGAGI (reference sequence). In DNA form, the CDR3 reads TGTGCCAGCAGTTCAGGACTAGCGGGAGTGGACGAGCAGTACTTC. Protein: CASSSGLAGVDEQYF.

The count of this clone is one. The chain uses TRBV6-5 and TRBJ2-3; maybe TRBD1 (7 bases). There are 14 residues in the CDR3. V gave up 8 bases and J gave up 5 bases, with 17 bases separating them. Germline V gene data show CDR1 as MNHEY and CDR2 as SVGAGI. CDR3 nucleotides: TGTGCCAGCCGAAAGAACAGGGGAGGAGATACGCAGTATTTT. Translation: CASRKNRGGDTQYF.

The rearrangement uses TRBV30 and TRBJ2-7; the D is unclear. The ends were cut back, 3 bases at V and 4 bases at J, with 7 bases in the middle. The CDR3 sequence is 11 residues long. CDR1 and CDR2 (germline): GTSNPN, SVGIG (reference sequence). The DNA of the CDR3 is TGTGCCTGGAGCTTGCGGTACGAGCAGTACTTC. The encoded protein is CAWSLRYEQYF.

The V gene is TRBV5-1, the J gene TRBJ2-2, with D unclear. Germline CDR1 and CDR2: SGHRS and YFSETQ. V gave up 2 bases and J gave up 4 bases, with 15 bases separating them. The CDR3 is made up of 16 amino acids. The CDR3 loop is CASSFQTPVGTGELFF. CDR3 DNA: TGCGCCAGCAGCTTTCAGACACCCGTAGGCACCGGGGAGCTGTTTTTT.